The 26 T cell receptor beta chains presented below share a single source sample, sequenced in a study of control samples from healthy donors and cancer patients. Profiling relied on immunoSEQ multiplex PCR, and the TCRdb table lists in-frame clones only, not all of them. The table records 200,000 or so clones, about 95% of them present only once. Material for sequencing was blood. These receptors all come from a man aged 50-59 years in good health.

This clone was counted a single time. The chain has TRBV19 and TRBJ1-3, with D perhaps matching TRBD1 (6 bases). Germline CDR1 is LNHDA and CDR2 is SQIVND (reference sequence). This CDR3 region has 16 residues. Deletions cut 6 bases from V and 0 bases from J, with 15 bases between. CDR3: CASSPTGSFSGNTIYF. The DNA of the CDR3 is TGTGCCAGTAGCCCGACAGGCAGTTTCTCTGGAAACACCATATATTTT.

V and J are TRBV9 and TRBJ2-7, with D possibly being TRBD1 or TRBD2 (5 bases each). CDR1 and CDR2 from the germline V gene are SGDLS and YYNGEE. Deletions cut 0 bases from V and 3 bases from J, with 13 bases between. This CDR3 spans 15 amino acids. The CDR3 loop reads CASSVDGTKGYEQYF. Written as DNA, the CDR3 is TGTGCCAGCAGCGTAGATGGGACCAAGGGCTACGAGCAGTACTTC.

J is TRBJ2-2 and V is TRBV14; perhaps TRBD1 as D (5 bases). Germline V gene lookup returns CDR1 SGHDN and CDR2 FVKESK. The length of the CDR3 is 13 residues. V lost 4 bases and J 6 bases, leaving 9 bases between the germline ends. The CDR3 is CASSLQGPGELFF. The DNA of the CDR3 is TGTGCCAGCAGCCTGCAGGGTCCCGGGGAGCTGTTTTTT.

In DNA, the CDR3 is TGTGCCAGCAGTTCCGAGGACAGCCTTGGCACTGAAGCTTTCTTT. Translating it yields CASSSEDSLGTEAFF. The rearrangement links TRBV6-5 to TRBJ1-1; D may be TRBD1 (6 bases). V lost 4 bases and J 4 bases, leaving 16 bases between the germline ends. Per the germline V gene, CDR1 is MNHEY and CDR2 is SVGAGI. This CDR3 comprises 15 residues.

The V and J genes are TRBV2 and TRBJ1-1, with D possibly being TRBD1 (6 bases). The CDR3 spans 13 residues. Germline-derived CDR1 and CDR2 are SNHLY and FYNNEI. V was shortened by 4 bases and J by 5 bases, with 11 bases between the two germline ends. CDR3 sequence (DNA): TGTGCCAGCAGTGCTGAACAGGGTACTGAAGCTTTCTTT. The encoded protein is CASSAEQGTEAFF.

This chain joins TRBV3-1 (or the pseudogene TRBV3-2) and TRBJ1-6; D is perhaps TRBD1 (5 bases). The CDR3 length is 14 residues. V was pared by 5 bases and J by 13 bases, with 18 bases between. CDR1 is LGHDT and CDR2 is YNNKEL in the germline V gene (reference sequence). The CDR3 spells CASSSREGTFPLHF. In nucleotides, the CDR3 is TGTGCCAGCAGCTCCCGAGAGGGGACCTTTCCCCTCCACTTT.

V usage is TRBV29-1 and J usage is TRBJ2-2, with a possible D match to TRBD1 (6 bases). The CDR3 covers 13 residues. Germline CDR1 SQVTM, CDR2 ANQGSEA. V was clipped by 7 bases and J by 1 base, with 10 bases between them. The CDR3 here is CSAGHLNTGELFF. In nucleotides, the CDR3 is TGCAGCGCGGGACACTTGAACACCGGGGAGCTGTTTTTT.

This chain connects TRBV9 to TRBJ1-6; TRBD1 is a possible D gene (5 bases). This CDR3 contains 16 residues. Per germline, CDR1 SGDLS and CDR2 YYNGEE. Trimming left V 4 bases short and J 7 bases short, with 18 bases between. The CDR3 bases are TGTGCCAGCAGCCCTAAGTGGGAGGGGAGAAATTCACCCCTCCACTTT. Amino acids: CASSPKWEGRNSPLHF. Drawing the rest from reference TRBV9 and TRBJ1-6, the complete variable domain is DSGVTQTPKHLITATGQRVTLRCSPRSGDLSVYWYQQSLDQGLQFLIQYYNGEERAKGNILERFSAQQFPDLHSELNLSSLELGDSALYFCASSPKWEGRNSPLHFGNGTRLTVT.

The chain carries TRBV18 and TRBJ2-7; 7 bases match TRBD1. This CDR3 is 12 amino acids long. Trimming cost V 6 bases and J 3 bases; bases outside gene matches: 2. Germline lookup yields CDR1 KGHSH and CDR2 LQKENI. The CDR3 protein is CASSGDSYEQYF. The CDR3 coding sequence is TGTGCCAGCTCTGGGGACAGCTACGAGCAGTACTTC.

Here the CDR3 reads CASIPGHANTGELFF. The CDR3 bases are TGTGCCAGCATCCCCGGGCATGCGAACACCGGGGAGCTGTTTTTT. The chain carries TRBV28 and TRBJ2-2; D gene uncertain. Germline V gene sequence: CDR1 MDHEN, CDR2 SYDVKM. Deletions cut 7 bases from V and 0 bases from J, with 12 bases between. The CDR3 contains 15 residues.

V and J are TRBV24-1 and TRBJ1-2; the D is unclear. V lost 4 bases and J 4 bases, leaving 12 bases between the germline ends. The CDR3 has 14 amino acids. CDR1 and CDR2 (germline): KGHDR, SFDVKD. In DNA, the CDR3 is TGTGCCACCAGTGACCATGGGCGGATCTATGGCTACACCTTC. Its protein is CATSDHGRIYGYTF.

The CDR3 DNA reads as TGTGCCAGCAGCCTTAGGACAGGGGATGGCTACACCTTC. It is translated as CASSLRTGDGYTF. This rearrangement joins TRBV7-9 to TRBJ1-2; 9 nucleotides line up with TRBD1. The length of the CDR3 is 13 residues. The germline gives CDR1 SEHNR, CDR2 FQNEAQ (reference sequence). V gave up 5 bases and J gave up 6 bases; unmatched junction bases: 4.

This clone was observed a single time. This chain uses TRBV21-1 with TRBJ1-5; the table's TRBD1 call for D was not verified on the DNA. TRBV21-1 represents a pseudogene. The CDR3 is made up of 18 amino acids. CDR3 sequence: CASSKAPSDQGPTSTQHF. The CDR3 region has the DNA TGTGCCAGCAGCAAAGCGCCATCGGACCAGGGGCCAACGTCGACCCAGCATTTT.

The chain is built from TRBV6-6 and TRBJ1-3; TRBD1 is a possible D gene (6 bases). The germline gives CDR1 MNHNY, CDR2 SVGAGI (reference sequence). CDR3 length equals 16 residues. Trimming removed 0 bases at V and 4 bases at J, with 13 bases between. The chain's CDR3 is CASSYSVGGTGNTIYF. Here the CDR3 DNA reads TGTGCCAGCAGTTACTCGGTCGGGGGGACAGGAAACACCATATATTTT.

V gene TRBV12-3 or TRBV12-4 combines with J gene TRBJ1-2; D not resolved. This CDR3 is built from 12 residues. Trimming left V 3 bases short and J 6 bases short, with 8 bases between. The CDR3 sequence: CASSFGLNGYTF. In DNA, the CDR3 is TGTGCCAGCAGTTTCGGGCTGAATGGCTACACCTTC.

The rearrangement uses TRBV5-1 and TRBJ1-2; tentative D call: TRBD1 (5 bases). Germline loops: CDR1 SGHRS, CDR2 YFSETQ. The CDR3 sequence is 12 residues long. V lost 3 bases and J 7 bases, leaving 10 bases between the germline ends. This CDR3 is CASSWDGGGYTF. CDR3 DNA: TGCGCCAGCAGCTGGGACGGTGGTGGCTACACCTTC.

The chain couples TRBV11-2 to TRBJ1-1; TRBD1 agrees at 10 bases. The CDR3 has 16 residues. The germline V gene has CDR1 SGHAT and CDR2 FQNNGV. Losses at the gene ends were 3 bases for V and 4 bases for J; bases not matched to a gene: 8. The CDR3 here is CASSFLTGGGSTEAFF. The CDR3 DNA reads TGTGCCAGCAGCTTTCTGACAGGGGGCGGTAGCACTGAAGCTTTCTTT.

This clone was observed a few times. The V and J genes are TRBV4-2 and TRBJ2-1, with TRBD2 as a possible D gene (7 bases). Germline V gives CDR1 LGHNA, CDR2 YNFKEQ. The germline V and J ends were trimmed by 0 bases and 11 bases, with 8 bases remaining between them. This CDR3 is built from 12 residues. Here the CDR3 DNA reads TGTGCCAGCAGCCAAGAGGGGGGGCAGCAGTTCTTC. Its protein product is CASSQEGGQQFF.

The V call is TRBV2, the J call TRBJ1-5, with D perhaps TRBD1 (5 bases). Trimming left V 5 bases short and J 2 bases short, with 19 bases between. Germline V gene data show CDR1 as SNHLY and CDR2 as FYNNEI. CDR3 size: 17 residues. The CDR3 loop reads CASSPRGREVGNQPQHF. CDR3 sequence (DNA): TGTGCCAGCAGTCCCCGGGGGAGGGAAGTTGGCAATCAGCCCCAGCATTTT.

The chain carries TRBV7-9 and TRBJ1-2; tentatively, D is TRBD1 (5 bases). Germline assignment: CDR1 SEHNR and CDR2 FQNEAQ (reference sequence). CDR3 size: 14 residues. V dropped 6 bases and J dropped 4 bases, with 15 bases sitting between them. The CDR3 is CASRDDGQGYGYTF. CDR3 nucleotide sequence: TGTGCCAGCAGGGACGACGGCCAGGGCTATGGCTACACCTTC.

The gene calls are TRBV3-1 (or the pseudogene TRBV3-2) and TRBJ2-7; D is unclear. V was pared by 1 base and J by 5 bases, with 12 bases between. The CDR3 covers 14 residues. From germline, CDR1 is LGHDT and CDR2 YNNKEL (reference sequence). The CDR3, as DNA: TGTGCCAGCAGCCAAGGCCTAACCCATCACGAGCAGTACTTC. As protein: CASSQGLTHHEQYF.

The chain's CDR3 is CASSYGRVVGSYEQYF. CDR3 sequence (DNA): TGTGCCAGCAGTTACGGCAGGGTAGTTGGCAGCTACGAGCAGTACTTC. The chain uses TRBV6-6 and TRBJ2-7; D perhaps matches TRBD1 (5 bases). The CDR3 is 16 residues long. V lost 2 bases and J 3 bases, leaving 17 bases between the germline ends. Per the germline V gene, CDR1 is MNHNY and CDR2 is SVGAGI (reference sequence).

This sequence joins TRBV2 and TRBJ1-1; 7 bases match TRBD1. The CDR3 has 13 amino acids. The germline CDR1 and CDR2 sequences are SNHLY and FYNNEI. The trim removed 3 bases at V and 6 bases at J, leaving 4 bases unmatched. The CDR3 coding sequence is TGTGCCAGCAGTGACGCCGGGACAGCTGAAGCTTTCTTT. Translation gives CASSDAGTAEAFF.

The chain recombines TRBV2 with TRBJ1-3; no clear D. Deletions cut 5 bases from V and 0 bases from J, with 14 bases between. The CDR3 is 16 amino acids. Germline CDR1 is SNHLY and CDR2 is FYNNEI. DNA of the CDR3: TGTGCCAGCAGTAGATCCAAACCGAGCTCTGGAAACACCATATATTTT. Translating it yields CASSRSKPSSGNTIYF. Full variable domain (missing parts from reference TRBV2 and TRBJ1-3): EPEVTQTPSHQVTQMGQEVILRCVPISNHLYFYWYRQILGQKVEFLVSFYNNEISEKSEIFDDQFSVERPDGSNFTLKIRSTKLEDSAMYFCASSRSKPSSGNTIYFGEGSWLTVV.

V usage is TRBV19 and J usage is TRBJ1-2; 8 nucleotides agree with TRBD1. The CDR3 length is 15 residues. CDR1 and CDR2 (germline): LNHDA, SQIVND (reference sequence). After removal of 0 bases from V and 8 bases from J, the junction contained 8 bases not matched to a gene. The CDR3: CASSIDPSTGEGYTF. CDR3 bases: TGTGCCAGTAGTATAGACCCTTCGACAGGGGAAGGCTACACCTTC.

The chain is built from TRBV27 and TRBJ2-7, with 8 bases identical to TRBD2. The germline V gene encodes CDR1 MNHEY and CDR2 SMNVEV (reference sequence). J was trimmed by 7 bases and V by 6 bases; bases with no gene match: 11. The CDR3 is 14 amino acids. The CDR3 loop reads CASRMGAGAGEQYF. Written as DNA, the CDR3 is TGTGCCAGCAGAATGGGAGCGGGGGCGGGTGAGCAGTACTTC.